Presented here are 2 T cell receptor beta chains from one specimen sequenced in a study of cytomegalovirus exposure and HLA in healthy donors (dated 2017 in TCRdb). Receptors were amplified or captured by the immunoSEQ multiplex PCR assay. For the multiplex PCR, a mixture combining 60 forward primers for TCR Vbeta segments and 13 reverse primers for TCR Jbeta segments was used. TCRdb obtained this table from immuneACCESS and retained in-frame rearrangements with V and J assigned. These tables miss some clones; where compared with another copy, unresolved V genes account for less than half of the shortfall, and the remainder is unexplained. The sample profile shows over 80,000 clones; 70% to 85% of them were found once. The ten largest clones take up about 4% of the sample. Sequenced: PBMCs. The receptor set was obtained from a man aged 45-65 years in good health and CMV-seronegative.

V is TRBV12-5 and J is TRBJ1-1; possibly TRBD1 for D (6 bases). The CDR3 has 16 amino acids. The ends were cut back, 2 bases at V and 1 base at J, with 14 bases in the middle. Germline CDR1 reads LGHNT; CDR2 reads FRNRAP. CDR3 residues: CASGLPDPQGNTEAFF. The CDR3 bases are TGTGCTAGTGGTTTGCCCGACCCACAGGGGAACACTGAAGCTTTCTTT.

V gene TRBV5-4 combines with J gene TRBJ2-5; 10 bases line up with TRBD2. The V gene's germline CDR1 is SGHNT and CDR2 YYREEE (reference sequence). The junction had 12 bases not matched to a gene; V was cut back by 2 bases and J by 5 bases. The CDR3 is 17 amino acids. The CDR3 sequence is CASSLGGAGGPGETQYF. Here the CDR3 DNA reads TGTGCCAGCAGCTTAGGAGGAGCGGGAGGGCCGGGGGAGACCCAGTACTTC.